The 7 T cell receptor beta chains presented below share a single source sample, sequenced in a study of T cells after yellow fever vaccination. MiXCR was run by TCRdb on the 5' RACE reads, yielding one entry per CDR3 protein. The sample holds around 250,000 distinct CDR3 sequences, less than 8.5% seen once. The sequencing here drew on CD4+ T cells sorted from PBMCs, taken 15 days after the yellow fever booster vaccination. These receptors were taken from a man aged 30-40 years who received the YFV17D yellow fever vaccine.

This clonotype was counted a few times. The chain has TRBV20-1 and TRBJ2-5, with 7 bases matching TRBD2. Germline CDR1 DFQATT, CDR2 SNEGSKA (reference sequence). Trimming at V came to 6 bases and at J to 1 base, leaving 8 bases not matched to a gene. This CDR3 comprises 14 residues. CDR3 sequence (DNA): TGCAGTGCCGAGAGGGAGGGCCCCCAAGAGACCCAGTACTTC. It specifies CSAEREGPQETQYF.

This clonotype appeared a few times. This chain links TRBV13 with TRBJ2-5; 8 nucleotides align to TRBD1. The CDR3 has 14 amino acids. Germline-derived CDR1 and CDR2 are PRHDT and FYEKMQ (reference sequence). With V trimmed by 3 bases and J by 5 bases, 5 bases remained unmatched. The CDR3 here is CASSLDRVTETQYF. The CDR3 DNA reads TGTGCCAGCAGCTTGGACAGGGTTACGGAGACCCAGTACTTC.

This clonotype showed up just a few times. This sequence joins TRBV6-1 and TRBJ2-7; no clear D. The CDR3 runs to 15 residues. Germline CDR1 is MNHNS and CDR2 is SASEGT. V was trimmed by 7 bases and J by 2 bases, leaving 18 bases between them. CDR3 coding DNA: TGTGCCAGCACAACCCGGGCAGGTAGGGCCTACGAGCAGTACTTC. It is translated as CASTTRAGRAYEQYF.

This sequence joins TRBV12-3 or TRBV12-4 and TRBJ2-7; 9 positions agree with TRBD1. V lost 4 bases to trimming and J lost 2 bases; unmatched junction nucleotides: 3. The CDR3 has 14 amino acids. CDR3 sequence reads: CASSYGTGPYEQYF. Here the CDR3 DNA reads TGTGCCAGCAGTTACGGGACAGGGCCCTACGAGCAGTACTTC.

The V gene is TRBV29-1, the J gene TRBJ1-2; no reliable D call. The CDR3 is 13 residues long. The V gene lost 0 bases and the J gene lost 8 bases, with 13 bases spanning the gap. CDR1 and CDR2 from the germline V gene are SQVTM and ANQGSEA. The CDR3 is CSVEDSGRGGYTF. CDR3 coding DNA: TGCAGCGTTGAAGACAGCGGCCGCGGGGGCTACACCTTC.

This clonotype came up a few times. The V call is TRBV7-9, the J call TRBJ1-3; D possibly corresponds to TRBD1 (5 bases). The CDR3 loop spans 14 amino acids. Trimming stripped 1 base from V and 2 bases from J, with 6 bases between. Per germline, CDR1 SEHNR and CDR2 FQNEAQ (reference sequence). The CDR3 sequence: CASSLVGAGNTIYF. The CDR3 DNA reads TGTGCCAGCAGCTTAGTGGGGGCTGGAAACACCATATATTTT.

The chain couples TRBV18 to TRBJ2-7; D is ambiguous. CDR3 size: 14 residues. Germline V gene lookup returns CDR1 KGHSH and CDR2 LQKENI. V lost 0 bases and J lost 6, with 12 bases in between. The CDR3 sequence: CASSPPSGSGEQYF. CDR3 coding DNA: TGTGCCAGCTCACCACCGTCCGGTTCGGGCGAGCAGTACTTC. Full variable domain (missing parts from reference TRBV18 and TRBJ2-7): NAGVMQNPRHLVRRRGQEARLRCSPMKGHSHVYWYRQLPEEGLKFMVYLQKENIIDESGMPKERFSAEFPKEGPSILRIQQVVRGDSAAYFCASSPPSGSGEQYFGPGTRLTVT.